The 18 T cell receptor beta chains presented below share a single source sample, sequenced in a study of PD-1 blockade in classical Hodgkin lymphoma. The assay was immunoSEQ multiplex PCR, and TCRdb's table has in-frame clones only and misses some. The profile shows about 25,000 clones, roughly 79% of them singletons. Exposure to brentuximab vedotin varied, and each patient had relapsed following autologous stem cell transplantation. The sample here was peripheral blood mononuclear cells (PBMCs), taken before the second cycle of nivolumab. The receptors were gathered from a human donor with classical Hodgkin lymphoma.

J is TRBJ2-3 and V is TRBV19; D is possibly TRBD2 (7 bases). The germline CDR1 and CDR2 sequences are LNHDA and SQIVND (reference sequence). CDR3 length equals 15 residues. Trimming left V 5 bases short and J 3 bases short, with 15 bases between. CDR3 amino acids: CASSSAGAITDTQYF. CDR3 DNA sequence: TGTGCCAGTAGTTCTGCGGGGGCTATAACAGATACGCAGTATTTT.

The chain has TRBV10-1 and TRBJ2-7, with a tentative D call TRBD2 (6 bases). Germline values: CDR1 WNHNN, CDR2 SYGVQD (reference sequence). The ends were cut back, 2 bases at V and 2 bases at J, with 10 bases in the middle. The CDR3 contains 14 residues. CDR3 nucleotide sequence: TGCGCCAGCAGTGAGGGGGGGTCGACCTACGAGCAGTACTTC. This sequence encodes CASSEGGSTYEQYF.

V and J are TRBV2 and TRBJ2-6; tentatively, D is TRBD1 (5 bases). The V end lost 9 bases, the J end lost 2 bases, and 11 bases lay between the germline ends. The CDR3 covers 14 residues. CDR1 and CDR2 from the germline V gene are SNHLY and FYNNEI. CDR3 in amino acids: CASIRDPGANVLTF. The CDR3 DNA reads as TGTGCCAGTATCAGGGATCCTGGGGCCAACGTCCTGACTTTC.

The rearrangement joins TRBV11-3 to TRBJ2-7; D may be TRBD2 (5 bases). Germline V gene sequence: CDR1 SGHNT, CDR2 YENEEA. The CDR3 length is 12 residues. Trimming took 6 bases from V and 6 from J, leaving 12 bases between them. The CDR3 nucleotides are TGTGCCAGCAGTCCGGGGTCTGTCGAGCAGTACTTC. Residues: CASSPGSVEQYF.

The V gene is TRBV5-1, the J gene TRBJ1-3; D remains ambiguous. Trimming removed 5 bases from V and 2 bases from J, with 5 bases in between. CDR3 length equals 12 residues. The germline V gene has CDR1 SGHRS and CDR2 YFSETQ. Here the CDR3 reads CASSSTGNTIYF. In DNA form, the CDR3 reads TGCGCCAGCAGTTCTACTGGAAACACCATATATTTT. Full variable domain (rest looked up from reference TRBV5-1 and TRBJ1-3): KAGVTQTPRYLIKTRGQQVTLSCSPISGHRSVSWYQQTPGQGLQFLFEYFSETQRNKGNFPGRFSGRQFSNSRSEMNVSTLELGDSALYLCASSSTGNTIYFGEGSWLTVV.

This clone appeared once. The rearrangement uses TRBV19 and TRBJ1-5; D is ambiguous. Trimming cost V 7 bases and J 6 bases, with 16 bases left between them. Germline-derived CDR1 and CDR2 are LNHDA and SQIVND (reference sequence). CDR3 length: 14 residues. The CDR3 loop reads CASTYLAGSQPQHF. Written as DNA, the CDR3 is TGTGCCAGTACCTACCTAGCGGGCAGTCAGCCCCAGCATTTT.

The chain carries TRBV19 and TRBJ1-2; the D gene is possibly TRBD1 (5 bases). The CDR3 is 14 amino acids. V was trimmed by 8 bases and J by 4 bases, leaving 17 bases between them. Germline loops: CDR1 LNHDA, CDR2 SQIVND (reference sequence). CDR3 DNA: TGTGCCAGTCGAAGGGGCAGAGATCCCTATGGCTACACCTTC. Its translation is CASRRGRDPYGYTF.

Regarding this clone: Just one base apart from a much larger clone, this may be a read error. Distinct nucleotide sequences in the sample also encode this CDR3. J is TRBJ2-2 and V is TRBV11-3; D not resolved. The germline V gene encodes CDR1 SGHNT and CDR2 YENEEA. The CDR3 runs 13 residues. V lost 0 bases to trimming and J lost 4 bases, with 3 bases between them. CDR3 bases: TGTGCCAGCAGCTTAGATTTCACCGGGGAGCTGTTTTTT. It translates to CASSLDFTGELFF.

The chain is built from TRBV19 and TRBJ2-5; 9 bases line up with TRBD2. The V and J ends lost 5 bases and 5 bases, in that order; junction bases with no gene match: 12. This CDR3 contains 16 residues. Per germline, CDR1 LNHDA and CDR2 SQIVND (reference sequence). The CDR3 region has the DNA TGTGCCAGTAGTCTCGATAGCGGGAGAGGGTTGGAGACCCAGTACTTC. Translating gives CASSLDSGRGLETQYF.

This chain joins TRBV19 and TRBJ2-1; 7 bases line up with TRBD1. Germline-derived CDR1 and CDR2 are LNHDA and SQIVND (reference sequence). The CDR3 loop spans 15 amino acids. V lost 6 bases and J lost 7; bases outside the gene matches: 12. In nucleotides, the CDR3 is TGTGCCAGTAGGCCACAGGGGTTCCCGGGGAATGAGCAGTTCTTC. This translates into CASRPQGFPGNEQFF. The variable domain in full, with the rest retrieved from reference TRBV19 and TRBJ2-1, is DGGITQSPKYLFRKEGQNVTLSCEQNLNHDAMYWYRQDPGQGLRLIYYSQIVNDFQKGDIAEGYSVSREKKESFPLTVTSAQKNPTAFYLCASRPQGFPGNEQFFGPGTRLTVL.

The chain links TRBV7-9 to TRBJ2-5, with 8 bases identical to TRBD1. Germline V CDR1 and CDR2: SEHNR, FQNEAQ (reference sequence). J gave up 1 base and V 5 bases, and 3 bases lay outside the gene matches. The CDR3 sequence is 14 residues long. The CDR3 region has the DNA TGTGCCAGCAGCGAGGACAGGGCCCAAGAGACCCAGTACTTC. Translating it yields CASSEDRAQETQYF.

V gene TRBV30 combines with J gene TRBJ2-3; D is possibly TRBD2 (6 bases). There are 14 residues in the CDR3. The V gene's germline CDR1 is GTSNPN and CDR2 SVGIG (reference sequence). Trimming left V 3 bases short and J 2 bases short, with 12 bases between. Here the CDR3 reads CAWRRRGNTDTQYF. CDR3 DNA sequence: TGTGCCTGGAGGAGGCGGGGAAACACAGATACGCAGTATTTT.

This chain uses TRBV6-1 with TRBJ2-3; perhaps TRBD2 as D (5 bases). Germline V gene lookup returns CDR1 MNHNS and CDR2 SASEGT. The CDR3 is 17 residues long. V was shortened by 4 bases and J by 0 bases, with 17 bases between the two germline ends. The CDR3 reads CASSADSIPTSTDTQYF. DNA for the CDR3: TGTGCCAGCAGTGCGGACTCCATTCCGACTAGCACAGATACGCAGTATTTT.

V gene TRBV6-6 combines with J gene TRBJ2-3; a weak D match, TRBD2 (6 bases). The germline V and J ends were trimmed by 0 bases and 4 bases, with 11 bases remaining between them. CDR3 length: 15 amino acids. Looked up from germline, CDR1 is MNHNY and CDR2 is SVGAGI (reference sequence). The CDR3 loop reads CASSYSAGISDTQYF. The CDR3 bases are TGTGCCAGCAGTTACTCCGCGGGGATATCAGATACGCAGTATTTT.

Only one count was recorded for this clone. The rearrangement joins TRBV6-6 to TRBJ1-2; TRBD1 might be the D (6 bases). There are 14 residues in the CDR3. From germline, CDR1 is MNHNY and CDR2 SVGAGI (reference sequence). The V gene lost 0 bases and the J gene lost 8 bases, with 13 bases spanning the gap. The CDR3 loop is CASSYSYTGSGYTF. The CDR3 region has the DNA TGTGCCAGCAGTTACTCTTATACAGGGAGCGGCTACACCTTC.

V is TRBV27 and J is TRBJ1-5; no reliable D call. V shed 2 bases and J shed 8 bases, with 10 bases lying between them. Germline V CDR1 and CDR2: MNHEY, SMNVEV (reference sequence). This CDR3 is 13 amino acids long. CDR3 nucleotide sequence: TGTGCCAGCAGTTTAACCCCCGGGGAGCCCCAGCATTTT. This sequence encodes CASSLTPGEPQHF.

With regard to this clone: The sample has other DNA sequences that encode this CDR3 too. This chain links TRBV9 with TRBJ2-3, with no clear D. Germline V gives CDR1 SGDLS, CDR2 YYNGEE. CDR3 length: 12 amino acids. V gave up 0 bases and J gave up 3 bases, with 2 bases separating them. CDR3 DNA sequence: TGTGCCAGCAGCGTAGGTACAGATACGCAGTATTTT. Its translation is CASSVGTDTQYF.

The CDR3 reads CASSSRPGNTEAFF. CDR3 bases: TGTGCCAGCAGCTCACGACCGGGGAACACTGAAGCTTTCTTT. This chain links TRBV11-1 with TRBJ1-1; D remains unclear. Germline CDR1 SGHAT, CDR2 FQDESV (reference sequence). V was shortened by 4 bases and J by 1 base, with 10 bases between the two germline ends. The CDR3 is 14 residues long. The complete variable domain, with remaining parts taken from reference TRBV11-1 and TRBJ1-1, reads EAEVAQSPRYKITEKSQAVAFWCDPISGHATLYWYRQILGQGPELLVQFQDESVVDDSQLPKDRFSAERLKGVDSTLKIQPAELGDSAMYLCASSSRPGNTEAFFGQGTRLTVV.